These 24 T cell receptor beta chains were sequenced from one sample in a study of shared clonotypes between healthy human individuals. Method: immunoSEQ multiplex PCR; TCRdb's copy keeps in-frame clones and lacks some. This table holds hundreds of thousands of clones, over 90% found once. Naive CD8 isolation took CD45RO-negative cells positively selected for CCR7 and excluded terminally differentiated effector memory CD45RA+ cells. Material: naive CD8+ T cells sorted from blood. The source of these receptors is a man aged 25-45 years in good health.

The sample holds one count of this clone. The chain combines TRBV19 with TRBJ2-5, with TRBD1 matching over 7 bases. This CDR3 is 15 amino acids long. From germline, CDR1 is LNHDA and CDR2 SQIVND (reference sequence). J gave up 5 bases and V 0 bases, and 6 bases lay outside the gene matches. The chain's CDR3 is CASSIDVGQDETQYF. The CDR3, as DNA: TGTGCCAGTAGTATAGACGTCGGACAGGACGAGACCCAGTACTTC.

J is TRBJ2-1 and V is TRBV4-3; 10 bases map to TRBD2. With 0 bases clipped from V and 8 bases from J, the junction kept 16 bases outside the gene matches. Germline CDR1 LGHNA, CDR2 YSLEER. The CDR3 runs to 19 residues. In DNA, the CDR3 is TGCGCCAGCAGCCAAGAACGGCTAGCGGGAGTCCGAGGCATGGATGAGCAGTTCTTC. Amino acid sequence: CASSQERLAGVRGMDEQFF.

V and J are TRBV11-2 and TRBJ1-2; D uncertain. CDR3 size: 16 residues. V lost 4 bases to trimming and J lost 4 bases, with 19 bases between them. Germline V lookup: CDR1 SGHAT, CDR2 FQNNGV. The CDR3 loop reads CASSSIPSRKTYGYTF. Written as DNA, the CDR3 is TGTGCCAGCAGCTCTATTCCAAGCAGAAAGACCTATGGCTACACCTTC. The full variable domain, its missing parts supplied by reference TRBV11-2 and TRBJ1-2, is EAGVAQSPRYKIIEKRQSVAFWCNPISGHATLYWYQQILGQGPKLLIQFQNNGVVDDSQLPKDRFSAERLKGVDSTLKIQPAKLEDSAVYLCASSSIPSRKTYGYTFGSGTRLTVV.

The chain carries TRBV9 and TRBJ2-2; TRBD1 agrees at 7 bases. The CDR3 has 15 amino acids. CDR1 is SGDLS and CDR2 is YYNGEE in the germline V gene. V dropped 2 bases and J dropped 0; count of bases not matched to a gene: 1. The CDR3 is CASSVGQANTGELFF. The CDR3 coding sequence is TGTGCCAGCAGCGTCGGACAGGCGAACACCGGGGAGCTGTTTTTT.

This clone has only one observation. The chain has TRBV12-5 and TRBJ1-3; perhaps TRBD1 as D (6 bases). The CDR3 covers 15 residues. Germline CDR1 reads LGHNT; CDR2 reads FRNRAP. V lost 7 bases and J lost 3, with 16 bases in between. CDR3: CASAHLGGLGNTIYF. In nucleotides, the CDR3 is TGTGCTAGTGCCCACCTAGGGGGGCTTGGAAACACCATATATTTT. Looking up the rest from reference TRBV12-5 and TRBJ1-3 gives the full variable domain: DARVTQTPRHKVTEMGQEVTMRCQPILGHNTVFWYRQTMMQGLELLAYFRNRAPLDDSGMPKDRFSAEMPDATLATLKIQPSEPRDSAVYFCASAHLGGLGNTIYFGEGSWLTVV.

This sequence joins TRBV9 and TRBJ2-7; maybe TRBD1 (6 bases). There are 16 residues in the CDR3. V was pared by 3 bases and J by 2 bases, with 18 bases between. Germline V gene data show CDR1 as SGDLS and CDR2 as YYNGEE. The CDR3 sequence: CASSDDPTGTPYEQYF. CDR3 DNA: TGTGCCAGCAGCGACGACCCGACCGGGACACCCTACGAGCAGTACTTC.

The V gene is TRBV7-2, the J gene TRBJ2-1; tentatively, D is TRBD1 or TRBD2 (6 bases each). Trimming took 5 bases from V and 10 from J, leaving 12 bases between them. This CDR3 comprises 12 residues. CDR1 and CDR2 (germline): SGHTA, FQGNSA. CDR3 loop: CASSLGGTEQFF. As DNA, the CDR3 is TGTGCCAGCAGCCTAGGGGGGACGGAGCAGTTCTTC.

The rearrangement joins TRBV27 to TRBJ1-1; D gene unclear. V shed 5 bases and J shed 8 bases, with 18 bases lying between them. The CDR3 consists of 14 residues. Germline values: CDR1 MNHEY, CDR2 SMNVEV (reference sequence). CDR3 protein: CASSEAALLGEAFF. CDR3 nucleotide sequence: TGTGCCAGCAGTGAAGCAGCCCTCCTCGGAGAAGCTTTCTTT.

The chain carries TRBV7-9 and TRBJ2-2, with no clear D. The ends were cut back, 2 bases at V and 3 bases at J, with 10 bases in the middle. In germline, CDR1 is SEHNR, CDR2 FQNEAQ (reference sequence). This CDR3 has 15 residues. Here the CDR3 DNA reads TGTGCCAGCAGCTTACTCGGGCCTTACACCGGGGAGCTGTTTTTT. It is translated as CASSLLGPYTGELFF.

This sequence joins TRBV5-6 and TRBJ2-7; 8 nucleotides line up with TRBD1. The CDR3 runs 14 residues. Germline CDR1 and CDR2: SGHDT and YYEEEE. With V trimmed by 4 bases and J by 3 bases, 6 bases remained unmatched. The CDR3 sequence: CASSTRTGIYEQYF. The CDR3 nucleotides read TGTGCCAGCAGCACAAGGACAGGGATCTACGAGCAGTACTTC.

The chain links TRBV4-3 to TRBJ2-3, with TRBD1 matching 7 bases. The V segment lost 0 bases and the J segment 4 bases; nucleotides outside the gene matches: 7. Per the germline V gene, CDR1 is LGHNA and CDR2 is YSLEER. The CDR3 spans 16 residues. The CDR3 region is CASSQDSTGAPDTQYF. CDR3 DNA: TGCGCCAGCAGCCAAGATTCAACAGGGGCCCCAGATACGCAGTATTTT.

CDR3 region: CASSYLTIKKLFF. In nucleotides, the CDR3 is TGTGCCAGCAGCTACCTGACAATAAAAAAACTGTTTTTT. The chain is built from TRBV11-3 and TRBJ1-4; the D is unclear. Trimming stripped 4 bases from V and 9 bases from J, with 12 bases between. The CDR3 consists of 13 residues. The germline V gene encodes CDR1 SGHNT and CDR2 YENEEA.

Here the CDR3 reads CASSLGVEPSTDTQYF. The CDR3, as DNA: TGTGCCAGCAGTTTAGGGGTAGAACCTAGCACAGATACGCAGTATTTT. The rearrangement joins TRBV28 to TRBJ2-3; D remains unclear. The V end was cut by 2 bases, the J end by 0 bases, with 12 bases between. The CDR3 is 16 amino acids. Germline V CDR1 and CDR2: MDHEN, SYDVKM. Variable domain in full (rest from reference TRBV28 and TRBJ2-3): DVKVTQSSRYLVKRTGEKVFLECVQDMDHENMFWYRQDPGLGLRLIYFSYDVKMKEKGDIPEGYSVSREKKERFSLILESASTNQTSMYLCASSLGVEPSTDTQYFGPGTRLTVL.

This chain joins TRBV7-9 and TRBJ2-2; D unresolved. The CDR3 loop spans 16 amino acids. CDR1 and CDR2 from the germline V gene are SEHNR and FQNEAQ (reference sequence). With 5 bases removed from V and 4 bases from J, the gap between germline ends came to 17 bases. The CDR3 DNA reads as TGTGCCAGCAGCCCCCCATATGTAAGAGGCACCGGGGAGCTGTTTTTT. This sequence encodes CASSPPYVRGTGELFF.

Details on this clone: The same CDR3 arises from other DNA sequences in this sample as well. CDR3 loop: CASSFNGQGYEQYF. CDR3 nucleotides: TGTGCCAGCAGTTTTAATGGACAGGGATACGAGCAGTACTTC. The rearrangement uses TRBV27 and TRBJ2-7; TRBD1 matches 8 bases. CDR1 and CDR2 from the germline V gene are MNHEY and SMNVEV (reference sequence). The CDR3 has 14 residues. V dropped 3 bases and J dropped 4; count of bases not matched to a gene: 5.

V usage is TRBV7-9 and J usage is TRBJ2-7, with 9 nucleotides matching TRBD2. The CDR3 is 15 amino acids. Trimming removed 0 bases from V and 4 bases from J; junction bases left unmatched: 4. Per the germline V gene, CDR1 is SEHNR and CDR2 is FQNEAQ (reference sequence). The CDR3 region is CASSLARLAEYEQYF. The CDR3 DNA reads TGTGCCAGCAGCTTAGCCCGACTAGCGGAATACGAGCAGTACTTC.

The genes are TRBV5-6 and TRBJ2-7; 11 bases align to TRBD2. V trimming: 0 bases; J trimming: 4 bases; junction bases outside the gene matches: 9. CDR1 SGHDT and CDR2 YYEEEE come from the germline V gene. The CDR3 contains 17 residues. The CDR3: CASSLGIASGRSYEQYF. As DNA, the CDR3 is TGTGCCAGCAGCTTGGGTATAGCTAGCGGGAGGTCGTACGAGCAGTACTTC.

In this sample, this clone turned up a few times. CDR3 in amino acids: CASSLKDGYNQPQHF. The CDR3 DNA follows: TGTGCCAGCAGTTTGAAGGACGGATACAATCAGCCCCAGCATTTT. This chain uses TRBV27 with TRBJ1-5; D unresolved. There are 15 residues in the CDR3. The germline V gene encodes CDR1 MNHEY and CDR2 SMNVEV (reference sequence). Trimming shortened V by 3 bases and J by 3 bases, and 12 bases separated the two germline ends.

The chain joins TRBV29-1 to TRBJ2-3; D uncertain. The V gene lost 7 bases and the J gene lost 5 bases, with 16 bases spanning the gap. This CDR3 has 13 amino acids. Germline CDR1 SQVTM, CDR2 ANQGSEA. The CDR3 protein is CSAGRLGLDTQYF. CDR3 DNA: TGCAGCGCTGGTCGCCTCGGGCTAGATACGCAGTATTTT.

DNA of the CDR3: TGTGCCAGTTTCCGGGACCGCACAGATACGCAGTATTTT. As protein: CASFRDRTDTQYF. This chain joins TRBV28 and TRBJ2-3; D could derive from TRBD1 or TRBD2 (5 bases each). The CDR3 consists of 13 residues. V was pared by 9 bases and J by 1 base, with 11 bases between. Germline assignment: CDR1 MDHEN and CDR2 SYDVKM.

This chain joins TRBV27 and TRBJ2-7, with D unresolved. Trimming cost V 4 bases and J 4 bases, with 14 bases left between them. This CDR3 has 14 amino acids. Germline V lookup: CDR1 MNHEY, CDR2 SMNVEV (reference sequence). CDR3 in amino acids: CASSSETRPYEQYF. The DNA of the CDR3 is TGTGCCAGCAGTTCGGAGACACGGCCATACGAGCAGTACTTC.

The V call is TRBV7-9, the J call TRBJ1-2; the D is unclear. This CDR3 is 14 amino acids long. Per the germline V gene, CDR1 is SEHNR and CDR2 is FQNEAQ (reference sequence). The V and J ends lost 5 bases and 8 bases respectively, with 18 bases between them. The CDR3 DNA reads TGTGCCAGCAGCCTAATTTCGTCAATGGAAGGCTACACCTTC. Its protein product is CASSLISSMEGYTF.

J is TRBJ2-1 and V is TRBV30, with D possibly matching TRBD2 (6 bases). Looked up from germline, CDR1 is GTSNPN and CDR2 is SVGIG (reference sequence). This CDR3 region has 15 residues. V was cut by 2 bases and J by 7 bases, with 18 bases left in between. In DNA form, the CDR3 reads TGTGCCTGGAGTACGGGACTGGGGAGGTGGAATGAGCAGTTCTTC. This translates into CAWSTGLGRWNEQFF.

V gene TRBV28 combines with J gene TRBJ1-1; 8 positions match TRBD1. With 5 bases clipped from V and 5 bases from J, the junction kept 10 bases outside the gene matches. The CDR3 length is 15 residues. Germline assignment: CDR1 MDHEN and CDR2 SYDVKM. The CDR3 nucleotides are TGTGCCAGCAGTCCACAAGGACAGGGTTGGACTGAAGCTTTCTTT. Residues: CASSPQGQGWTEAFF.